Each of the 14 T cell receptor beta chains below was sequenced from the same sample in a study of cytomegalovirus exposure and HLA in healthy donors. 60 Vbeta and 13 Jbeta primers were used in PCR. Data came from immunoSEQ multiplex PCR; TCRdb stores just in-frame clones and leaves some out. The repertoire holds 65,000 to 85,000 clones, roughly two thirds seen once, with 2% to 2.5% in the top ten. Material for sequencing was PBMCs. These receptor sequences come from a woman aged 30 to 39 in good health and CMV-seronegative.

This clone appeared a few times. The chain uses TRBV27 and TRBJ2-3; D may be TRBD1 (6 bases). This CDR3 has 14 amino acids. The V and J ends lost 6 bases and 0 bases respectively, with 10 bases between them. Germline V gives CDR1 MNHEY, CDR2 SMNVEV (reference sequence). CDR3 nucleotide sequence: TGTGCCAGCAGCCACGACAGGAGCACAGATACGCAGTATTTT. Translating gives CASSHDRSTDTQYF.

The chain recombines TRBV5-6 with TRBJ1-6, with D unresolved. Trimming took 0 bases from V and 6 from J, leaving 7 bases between them. Germline loops: CDR1 SGHDT, CDR2 YYEEEE. The CDR3 loop spans 14 amino acids. The DNA for the CDR3 is TGTGCCAGCAGCTTGGGACGGAGTAATTCACCCCTCCACTTT. This sequence encodes CASSLGRSNSPLHF.

The J gene is TRBJ2-2, the V gene TRBV6-5, with D possibly TRBD2 on 5 matching bases. Trimming took off 7 bases at V and 1 base at J, with 13 bases between the two ends. Germline V CDR1 and CDR2: MNHEY, SVGAGI. CDR3 length: 15 amino acids. DNA for the CDR3: TGTGCCAGCACGATAAAGAGCGGGAACACCGGGGAGCTGTTTTTT. Translation: CASTIKSGNTGELFF.

The V call is TRBV6-6, the J call TRBJ2-7; 9 nucleotides agree with TRBD2. The CDR3 consists of 14 residues. Trimming took 6 bases from V and 3 from J; bases not matched to a gene: 6. Per the germline V gene, CDR1 is MNHNY and CDR2 is SVGAGI (reference sequence). The CDR3 nucleotides are TGTGCCAGCAGCTCGCCTAGCGGGGTCTACGAGCAGTACTTC. Its translation is CASSSPSGVYEQYF.

This clone was picked up a small number of times. This chain connects TRBV7-2 to TRBJ1-4; tentative D call: TRBD1 (5 bases). There are 13 residues in the CDR3. The germline V gene has CDR1 SGHTA and CDR2 FQGNSA. V lost 6 bases and J lost 8, with 13 bases in between. The CDR3 DNA follows: TGTGCCAGCAGACGTCCGGGGGGAGAAAAACTGTTTTTT. Amino acids: CASRRPGGEKLFF.

This sequence joins TRBV5-1 and TRBJ2-7; TRBD2 might be the D (6 bases). Deletions cut 0 bases from V and 2 bases from J, with 15 bases between. Germline loops: CDR1 SGHRS, CDR2 YFSETQ. The CDR3 covers 16 residues. The DNA of the CDR3 is TGCGCCAGCAGCTTGGGCCCAGGTGGGGGGACCTACGAGCAGTACTTC. Amino acids: CASSLGPGGGTYEQYF.

The rearrangement links TRBV11-3 to TRBJ1-1; D might be TRBD1 (6 bases). CDR1 is SGHNT, CDR2 YENEEA, per germline. V shed 5 bases and J shed 3 bases, with 13 bases lying between them. CDR3 size: 14 residues. This CDR3 is CASSAGGRDTEAFF. Written as DNA, the CDR3 is TGTGCCAGCAGCGCGGGGGGCAGAGACACTGAAGCTTTCTTT.

In DNA form, the CDR3 reads TGTGCCAGCAAGCCGACAGGAGTATCTGAAGCTTTCTTT. Translated: CASKPTGVSEAFF. V and J are TRBV2 and TRBJ1-1; D perhaps matches TRBD1 (6 bases). There are 13 residues in the CDR3. Trimming removed 7 bases from V and 6 bases from J, with 15 bases in between. Germline CDR1 and CDR2: SNHLY and FYNNEI.

This clone was observed a few times. The rearrangement uses TRBV7-6 and TRBJ2-7, with TRBD2 as a possible D gene (7 bases). Germline V gene data show CDR1 as SGHVS and CDR2 as FNYEAQ. With 5 bases removed from V and 6 bases from J, the gap between germline ends came to 11 bases. The CDR3 covers 12 residues. Here the CDR3 DNA reads TGTGCCAGCAGCAAGGGGGGGGCCGAGCAGTACTTC. Translating gives CASSKGGAEQYF.

The V call is TRBV5-1, the J call TRBJ2-5, with 8 bases fitting TRBD1. CDR3 length equals 13 residues. V gave up 3 bases and J gave up 3 bases; unmatched junction bases: 1. CDR1 and CDR2 from the germline V gene are SGHRS and YFSETQ. The CDR3 sequence is CASSSTGEETQYF. The CDR3 region has the DNA TGCGCCAGCAGCTCGACAGGGGAAGAGACCCAGTACTTC. Full variable domain (rest looked up from reference TRBV5-1 and TRBJ2-5): KAGVTQTPRYLIKTRGQQVTLSCSPISGHRSVSWYQQTPGQGLQFLFEYFSETQRNKGNFPGRFSGRQFSNSRSEMNVSTLELGDSALYLCASSSTGEETQYFGPGTRLLVL.

In this sample, this clone turned up a few times. This chain links TRBV6-9 with TRBJ2-5, with 12 bases aligning to TRBD2. With 5 bases clipped from V and 2 bases from J, the junction kept 12 bases outside the gene matches. The V gene's germline CDR1 is MNHGY and CDR2 SVAAGI. The CDR3 is 18 residues long. The CDR3 bases are TGTGCCAGCAGTGGCATTCTAGCGGGGGGGCTCCTGCAAGAGACCCAGTACTTC. It translates to CASSGILAGGLLQETQYF.

This clone was seen just once. Compared with germline, one end of the junction differs, possibly owing to a read error. The gene calls are TRBV7-9 and TRBJ2-1; the match to TRBD2 covers 11 bases. Per the germline V gene, CDR1 is SEHNR and CDR2 is FQNEAQ (reference sequence). The CDR3 runs to 15 residues. CDR3 DNA sequence: TGTTCCAGCAGCTTACTAGCGGGGGCCCGTAGGGAGCAGTTCTTC. Its protein product is CSSSLLAGARREQFF.

V is TRBV28 and J is TRBJ1-2; TRBD1 agrees at 9 bases. Per the germline V gene, CDR1 is MDHEN and CDR2 is SYDVKM. The CDR3 spans 12 residues. J lost 7 bases, V lost 8 bases, and 5 bases had no gene match. CDR3 in DNA: TGTGCCAGCCAAGACAGGGGGTCTGGCTACACCTTC. Residues: CASQDRGSGYTF.

This clone was counted between two and nine times. The chain couples TRBV4-2 to TRBJ1-2; D not resolved. Deletions cut 0 bases from V and 2 bases from J, with 10 bases between. The CDR3 runs 15 residues. Germline V gives CDR1 LGHNA, CDR2 YNFKEQ. The CDR3 region is CASSQDSSGNYGYTF. The CDR3 DNA reads TGTGCCAGCAGCCAAGATTCTTCCGGGAACTATGGCTACACCTTC.